The present T cell receptor beta chain was sequenced within a study of shared clonotypes between healthy human individuals. Of note for this clone: No antigen is known for it.

Trimming took off 5 bases at V and 10 bases at J, with 13 bases between the two ends. Germline-derived CDR1 and CDR2 are SGHVS and FQNEAQ. The CDR3 contains 12 residues. Findings and limits, study-wide: In general, naive subsets displayed greater estimated richness than memory subsets did. The researchers took only blood, and tissue repertoires probably look different.

All donors qualified as healthy HIV-negative adults and had experienced no recent acute infections or vaccinations. TCRdb's table, derived via immunoSEQ multiplex PCR, lists solely in-frame clones and lacks some. In the table there are some 350,000 clones, roughly 70% of which are singletons. Sequencing was carried out using memory CD4+ T cells sorted from blood. The subset here: CD45RA-negative fraction. This sequence was found in a man aged 30-40 years in good health. The chain joins TRBV7-8 to TRBJ2-3; D is unclear. The CDR3 loop is CASSPSGLAQYF. The DNA of the CDR3 is TGTGCCAGCAGCCCTAGTGGATTAGCGCAGTATTTT. Full variable domain (remainder filled in from reference TRBV7-8 and TRBJ2-3): GAGVSQSPRYKVAKRGQDVALRCDPISGHVSLFWYQQALGQGPEFLTYFQNEAQLDKSGLPSDRFFAERPEGSVSTLKIQRTQQEDSAVYLCASSPSGLAQYFGPGTRLTVL.